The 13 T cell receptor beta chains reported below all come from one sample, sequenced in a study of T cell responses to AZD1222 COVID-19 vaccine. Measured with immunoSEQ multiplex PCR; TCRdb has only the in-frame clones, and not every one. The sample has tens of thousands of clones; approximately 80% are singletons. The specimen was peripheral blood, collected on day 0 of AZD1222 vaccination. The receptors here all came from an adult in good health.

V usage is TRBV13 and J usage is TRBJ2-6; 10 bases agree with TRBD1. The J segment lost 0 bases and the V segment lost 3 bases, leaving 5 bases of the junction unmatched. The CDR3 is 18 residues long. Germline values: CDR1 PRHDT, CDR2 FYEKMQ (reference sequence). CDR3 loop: CASSFGTGDPSGANVLTF. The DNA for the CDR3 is TGTGCCAGCAGCTTCGGGACAGGGGACCCCTCTGGGGCCAACGTCCTGACTTTC.

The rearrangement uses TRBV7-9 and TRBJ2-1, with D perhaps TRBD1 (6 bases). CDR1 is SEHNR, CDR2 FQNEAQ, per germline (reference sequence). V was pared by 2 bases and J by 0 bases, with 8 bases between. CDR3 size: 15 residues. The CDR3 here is CASSLRTDSYNEQFF. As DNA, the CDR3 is TGTGCCAGCAGCTTAAGGACAGACTCCTACAATGAGCAGTTCTTC.

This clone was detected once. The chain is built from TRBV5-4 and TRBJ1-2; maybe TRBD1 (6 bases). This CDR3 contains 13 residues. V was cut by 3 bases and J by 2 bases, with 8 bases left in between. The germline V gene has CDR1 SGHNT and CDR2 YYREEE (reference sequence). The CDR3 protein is CASSSGTNYGYTF. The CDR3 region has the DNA TGTGCCAGCAGCTCCGGGACAAACTATGGCTACACCTTC.

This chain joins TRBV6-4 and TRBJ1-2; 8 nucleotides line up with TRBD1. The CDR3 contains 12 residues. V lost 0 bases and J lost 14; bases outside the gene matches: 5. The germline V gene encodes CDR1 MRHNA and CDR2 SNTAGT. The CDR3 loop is CASSDSTGGRTF. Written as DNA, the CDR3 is TGTGCCAGCAGTGACTCAACAGGGGGGCGAACCTTC.

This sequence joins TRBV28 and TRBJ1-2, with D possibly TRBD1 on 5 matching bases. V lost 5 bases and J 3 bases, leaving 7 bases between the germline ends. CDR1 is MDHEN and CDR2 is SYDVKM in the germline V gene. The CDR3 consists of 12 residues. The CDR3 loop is CASSQGDYGYTF. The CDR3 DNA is TGTGCCAGCAGTCAGGGTGACTATGGCTACACCTTC.

CDR3 in amino acids: CASSPDRLQHSTDTQYF. CDR3 nucleotide sequence: TGTGCCAGCAGTCCGGACCGTTTACAGCACAGCACAGATACGCAGTATTTT. The V call is TRBV28, the J call TRBJ2-3; D remains ambiguous. From germline, CDR1 is MDHEN and CDR2 SYDVKM. CDR3 size: 17 residues. V lost 5 bases and J lost 0, with 18 bases in between. Based on the CDR3 plus reference TRBV28 and TRBJ2-3, the full variable domain is DVKVTQSSRYLVKRTGEKVFLECVQDMDHENMFWYRQDPGLGLRLIYFSYDVKMKEKGDIPEGYSVSREKKERFSLILESASTNQTSMYLCASSPDRLQHSTDTQYFGPGTRLTVL.

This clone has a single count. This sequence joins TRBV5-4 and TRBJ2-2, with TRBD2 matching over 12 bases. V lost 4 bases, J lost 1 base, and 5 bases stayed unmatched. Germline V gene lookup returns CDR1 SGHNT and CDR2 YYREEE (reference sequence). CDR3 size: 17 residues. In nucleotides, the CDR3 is TGTGCCAGCAGCCCACTAGCGGGGGGACTGAACACCGGGGAGCTGTTTTTT. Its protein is CASSPLAGGLNTGELFF.

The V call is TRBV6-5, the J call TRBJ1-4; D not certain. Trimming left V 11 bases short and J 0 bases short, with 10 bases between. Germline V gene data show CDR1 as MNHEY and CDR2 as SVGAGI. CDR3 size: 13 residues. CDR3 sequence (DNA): TGTGCCGCCCGATTTGCAACTAATGAAAAACTGTTTTTT. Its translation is CAARFATNEKLFF.

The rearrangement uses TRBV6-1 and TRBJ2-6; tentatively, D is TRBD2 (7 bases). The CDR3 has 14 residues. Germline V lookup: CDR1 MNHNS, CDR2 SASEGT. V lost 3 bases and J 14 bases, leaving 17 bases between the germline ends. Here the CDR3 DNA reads TGTGCCAGCAGTGATTGGGAGGGGGATAGGATCCTGACTTTC. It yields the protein CASSDWEGDRILTF.

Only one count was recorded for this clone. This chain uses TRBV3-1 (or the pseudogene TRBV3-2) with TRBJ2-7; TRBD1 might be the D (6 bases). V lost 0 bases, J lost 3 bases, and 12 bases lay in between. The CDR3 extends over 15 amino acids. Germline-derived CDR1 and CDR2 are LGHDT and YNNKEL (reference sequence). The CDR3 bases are TGTGCCAGCAGCCAAGACCCGAGACAGGTCTACGAGCAGTACTTC. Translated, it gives CASSQDPRQVYEQYF.

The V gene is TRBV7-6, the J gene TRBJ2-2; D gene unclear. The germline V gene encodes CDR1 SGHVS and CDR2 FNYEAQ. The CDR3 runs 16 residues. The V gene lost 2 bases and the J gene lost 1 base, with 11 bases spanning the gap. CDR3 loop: CASSLQNGENTGELFF. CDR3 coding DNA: TGTGCCAGCAGCTTACAAAACGGCGAGAACACCGGGGAGCTGTTTTTT.

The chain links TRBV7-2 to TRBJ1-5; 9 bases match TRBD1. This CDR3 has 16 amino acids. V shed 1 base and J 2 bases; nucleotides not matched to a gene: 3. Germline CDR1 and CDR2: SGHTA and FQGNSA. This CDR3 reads CASSLVRDRGNQPQHF. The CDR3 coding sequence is TGTGCCAGCAGCTTAGTTAGGGACAGGGGCAATCAGCCCCAGCATTTT.

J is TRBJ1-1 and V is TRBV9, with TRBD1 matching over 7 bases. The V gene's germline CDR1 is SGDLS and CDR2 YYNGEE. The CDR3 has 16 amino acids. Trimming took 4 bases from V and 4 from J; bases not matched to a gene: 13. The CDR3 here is CASSPVDRAGGTEAFF. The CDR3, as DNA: TGTGCCAGCAGCCCAGTCGACAGGGCGGGAGGCACTGAAGCTTTCTTT.